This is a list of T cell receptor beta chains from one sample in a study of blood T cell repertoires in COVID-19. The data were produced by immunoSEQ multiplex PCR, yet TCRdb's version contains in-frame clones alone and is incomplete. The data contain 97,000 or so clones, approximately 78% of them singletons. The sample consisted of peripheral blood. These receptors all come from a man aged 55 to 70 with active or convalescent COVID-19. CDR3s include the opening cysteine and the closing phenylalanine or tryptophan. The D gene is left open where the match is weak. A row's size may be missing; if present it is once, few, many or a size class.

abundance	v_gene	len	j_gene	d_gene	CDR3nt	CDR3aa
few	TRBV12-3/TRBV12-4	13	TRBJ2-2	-	TGTGCCAGCAGGACAGACGGAACCGGGGAGCTGTTTTTT	CASRTDGTGELFF
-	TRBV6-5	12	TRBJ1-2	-	TGTGCCAGCAGAAGTACAGGATATGGCTACACCTTC	CASRSTGYGYTF
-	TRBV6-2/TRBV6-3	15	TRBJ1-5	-	TGTGCCAGCACCCCGCGGGGTCGGCTCAATCAGCCCCAGCATTTT	CASTPRGRLNQPQHF
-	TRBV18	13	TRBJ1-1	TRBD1	TGTGCCAGCTCGCGGGACAGAAACACTGAAGCTTTCTTT	CASSRDRNTEAFF
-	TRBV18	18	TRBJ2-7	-	TGTGCCAGCTCACCACCCGGTAGTGGTTGGGGGGATCCCTACGAGCAGTACTTC	CASSPPGSGWGDPYEQYF
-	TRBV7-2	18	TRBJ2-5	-	TGTGCCAGCAGCTTCCAGGGGGGTGGCTGGGGAAGACAAGAGACCCAGTACTTC	CASSFQGGGWGRQETQYF
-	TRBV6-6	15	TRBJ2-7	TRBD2	TGTGCCAGCAGGAAGGCGGGAGGGAACTCCTACGAGCAGTACTTC	CASRKAGGNSYEQYF
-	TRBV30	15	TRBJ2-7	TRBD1	TGTGCCTGGAGTGGATCCGGGACAGGGAGGTACGAGCAGTACTTC	CAWSGSGTGRYEQYF
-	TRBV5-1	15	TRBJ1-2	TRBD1	TGCGCCAGCAGCGAAGTCCCGGGACAGGCCTATGGCTACACCTTC	CASSEVPGQAYGYTF
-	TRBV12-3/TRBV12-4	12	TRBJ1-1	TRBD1	TGTGCCAGCAGCCTTGGACAGGTCGAAGCTTTCTTT	CASSLGQVEAFF
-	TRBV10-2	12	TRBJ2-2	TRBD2	TGCGTTAGCGGGGGGAACACCGGGGAGCTGTTTTTT	CVSGGNTGELFF
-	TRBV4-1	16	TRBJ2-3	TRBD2	TGCGCCAGCAGCGCCCCGACGAAAGCGGGAGGTTATACGCAGTATTTT	CASSAPTKAGGYTQYF
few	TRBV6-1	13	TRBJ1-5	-	TGTGCCAGCAGTGAAACAGGGCGTCGGCCCCAGCATTTT	CASSETGRRPQHF
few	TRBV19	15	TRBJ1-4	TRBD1	TGTGCCAGTAGTACCGACAGGGTGGGTAATGAAAAACTGTTTTTT	CASSTDRVGNEKLFF
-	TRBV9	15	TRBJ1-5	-	TGTGCCAGCGGCGGGGGCACAGTCGGCAATCAGCCCCAGCATTTT	CASGGGTVGNQPQHF
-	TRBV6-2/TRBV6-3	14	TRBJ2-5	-	TGTGCCAGCAGTTACGTCACAGTCCAAGAGACCCAGTACTTC	CASSYVTVQETQYF
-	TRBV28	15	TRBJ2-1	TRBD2	TGTGCCAGCAGTGTAGCGGGAGGGGGCTACAATGAGCAGTTCTTC	CASSVAGGGYNEQFF
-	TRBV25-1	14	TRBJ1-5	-	TGTGCCAGCAGTGACCGACAGCACAATCAGCCCCAGCATTTT	CASSDRQHNQPQHF
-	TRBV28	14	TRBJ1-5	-	TGTGCCAGCAGCTCTGCGGCGGGTAATCAGCCCCAGCATTTT	CASSSAAGNQPQHF
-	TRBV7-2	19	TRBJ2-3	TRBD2	TGTGCCAGCAGCTTAGCTGTCGGGACTAGCGGGAGTGGGACAGATACGCAGTATTTT	CASSLAVGTSGSGTDTQYF
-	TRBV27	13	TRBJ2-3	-	TGTGCCAGCAGCCCTCCTCGTACAGATACGCAGTATTTT	CASSPPRTDTQYF
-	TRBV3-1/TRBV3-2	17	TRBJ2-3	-	TGTGCCAGCAGCCAAGATGCCGCCCAGGCGTACACAGATACGCAGTATTTT	CASSQDAAQAYTDTQYF